This T cell receptor beta chain emerged from a study of CD8+ T cells in alopecia areata. Findings of the study overall: Compared with normal scalp, lesional scalp had higher clonality and more expanded CD8+ clones.

Concerning this clone itself: The antigen is not known.

Cell sorting on a FACSAria was used to separate CD4+ and CD8+ T cells from the PBMCs. The CDR3 runs 15 residues. The V end lost 3 bases, the J end lost 5 bases, and 16 bases lay between the germline ends. Germline lookup yields CDR1 SGDLS and CDR2 YYNGEE. Extraction and reverse transcription of RNA yielded cDNA as the sequencing template. Here immunoSEQ multiplex PCR was the method, and the copy in TCRdb shows in-frame clones only, minus some. Among about 110,000 clones listed, over 55% were seen once. The chain joins TRBV9 to TRBJ2-3; weak D call: TRBD1 (6 bases). Sequencing was done on a sample of NKG2D-low CD8+ T cells sorted from blood. This TCR was sampled from a human donor with alopecia areata. CDR3 residues: CASSGEGRGGDTQYF. CDR3 coding DNA: TGTGCCAGCAGCGGCGAGGGGAGAGGGGGAGATACGCAGTATTTT.